The sequence of this T cell receptor beta chain was determined in a study of T cell responses to AZD1222 COVID-19 vaccine (dated by TCRdb to the early 2020s). For the study in its entirety: Because spike-specific TCR depth and breadth did not differ between the two schedules, AZD1222 recipients who got a second dose at roughly 4 weeks were pooled with those who got a second dose at roughly 12 weeks. A total of 233 trial participants underwent TCR sequencing, of whom under 220 had received two doses of AZD1222 and about 26 had received two doses of the MenACWY control vaccine. Trial participants were enrolled into age subgroups of 18-55, 56-69 and 70-plus years, which contained about 150, 27 and 61 TCR-sequenced participants, respectively.

The sample's time point label, in plain terms: baseline before first vaccination. Vaccinee samples came from UK trials COV001 and COV002, including a single-blind randomized controlled phase 2/3 trial of AZD1222 (ChAdOx1 nCoV-19) in healthy adults. For TCRbeta chain sequencing, PBMC samples were collected from trial participants at day 0 and at day 28 after the second dose. The CDR3 regions of human TCRbeta chains were analyzed by immunosequencing. Per the source publication's procedure: Repertoire TCRs were checked for matches against a reference library of SARS-CoV-2-specific TCRs that had been generated using the MIRA antigen-specificity platform. Breadth was defined as the fraction of unique TCRs that were SARS-CoV-2-associated. Depth was defined as the fraction of total T cells that were SARS-CoV-2-associated. Using the MIRA data, each spike-specific TCR was assigned both to the spike region to which the TCR was reactive and to a CD4 or CD8 class. Log10-transformed breadth and depth values were compared by one-way ANOVA with Sidak's multiple comparisons tests. TCRdb provides this immuneACCESS table in a form limited to in-frame rearrangements. Some clones are lacking; in checked studies, under half of them reflect an unresolved V gene, and why the rest are absent is not known. V, J and clone size are those of that table, while D and trimming were read from the DNA. Recorded for this sample are more than 150,000 clones; 80% to 90% of them occurred a single time. About 6.1% of the sample comes from the top ten.

Based on the germline V gene, the CDR1 and CDR2 sequences are KGHSY and FQNENV. Relative to germline, V is 4 bases shorter and J is 7 bases shorter, with 16 bases between their ends. The CDR3 spans 14 residues, from the cysteine through the phenylalanine. This entry keeps only the CDR3 DNA: 42 bases, framed from base 1. A note on this clone: Its antigen remains unidentified. The record has no base qualities; no much larger clone is one base away.

General findings and caveats noted by the study authors: CD4 TCRs associated with the vaccine covered the entire spike protein, and the dominant responses were in regions 160-218 and 743-854. A significant rise in spike-specific TCR breadth and depth was observed after two AZD1222 doses relative to day 0 and relative to MenACWY recipients. Because no day 14 peak-response samples were available, the repertoires could be characterized only after the peak T cell response. Conclusions about previously exposed vaccinees are limited because only six or seven AZD1222 recipients were SARS-CoV-2 seropositive at baseline. In the small 56-69-year group, the increase in depth fell short of significance, most likely because of low power. Reportedly, close to half of the unique spike-specific TCRs recognized epitopes lying outside the regions that are mutated in the B.1.351 and B.1.1.7 variants. Participants were mostly white British, with more females than males. The authors suggested clonal diversity may have been underestimated.

The clonotype comes from an adult in good health. The chain joins TRBV16 to TRBJ1-1; the D gene remains uncertain. Sequenced here: peripheral blood, sampled on day 0 of AZD1222 vaccination. Here the CDR3 is given as CASSLTFGESEAFF. The DNA is as follows: TGTGCCAGCAGCCTGACGTTTGGAGAGAGTGAAGCTTTCTTT.